These 21 T cell receptor beta chains originate from one sample sequenced in a study of shared clonotypes between healthy human individuals. Only CD45RO-negative cells positively selected for CCR7 counted as naive CD8 cells, so terminally differentiated effector memory CD45RA+ cells were excluded. Assay: immunoSEQ multiplex PCR; the TCRdb copy retains only in-frame clones and omits some. This sample carries some 580,000 clones, roughly 98% of them seen once, and the ten largest clones take 0.3%. Sequenced sample: naive CD8+ T cells sorted from blood. These receptors were collected from a man under 40 in good health.

V gene TRBV4-1 combines with J gene TRBJ2-1, with D unresolved. Germline assignment: CDR1 MGHRA and CDR2 YSYEKL. V was pared by 3 bases and J by 9 bases, with 6 bases between. The CDR3 has 11 residues. The CDR3 reads CASSQVSEQFF. Written as DNA, the CDR3 is TGCGCCAGCAGCCAGGTCAGTGAGCAGTTCTTC.

The rearrangement uses TRBV27 and TRBJ2-3; D might be TRBD2 (5 bases). Germline V lookup: CDR1 MNHEY, CDR2 SMNVEV (reference sequence). V was trimmed by 0 bases and J by 4 bases, leaving 11 bases between them. The CDR3 spans 15 residues. The CDR3 DNA reads TGTGCCAGCAGTTTATCACCTAGCTTCTCAGATACGCAGTATTTT. It specifies CASSLSPSFSDTQYF.

The rearrangement links TRBV14 to TRBJ2-1; D gene unclear. The V gene lost 4 bases and the J gene lost 6 bases, with 19 bases spanning the gap. The CDR3 is 16 amino acids. Germline-derived CDR1 and CDR2 are SGHDN and FVKESK. The CDR3 DNA follows: TGTGCCAGCAGCCCAAGATCTCTGGCCCACCGCAATGAGCAGTTCTTC. Its translation is CASSPRSLAHRNEQFF.

The rearrangement uses TRBV30 and TRBJ1-5; tentative D call: TRBD1 (6 bases). CDR3 length equals 12 residues. Per germline, CDR1 GTSNPN and CDR2 SVGIG (reference sequence). V was pared by 2 bases and J by 4 bases, with 6 bases between. CDR3 amino acids: CAWSRGNQPQHF. The CDR3 DNA is TGTGCCTGGAGTAGGGGGAATCAGCCCCAGCATTTT.

The chain employs TRBV5-1 and TRBJ2-7, with 8 positions matching TRBD1. The germline V gene encodes CDR1 SGHRS and CDR2 YFSETQ. The trim removed 0 bases at V and 0 bases at J, leaving 5 bases unmatched. The CDR3 sequence is 16 residues long. The CDR3 DNA sequence: TGCGCCAGCAGCTTGGTAGGAGGACAGGGCTCCTACGAGCAGTACTTC. Its translation: CASSLVGGQGSYEQYF.

The V and J genes are TRBV27 and TRBJ2-7, with TRBD2 matching 11 bases. The V gene's germline CDR1 is MNHEY and CDR2 SMNVEV (reference sequence). V was pared by 1 base and J by 5 bases, with 22 bases of the junction left unmatched. The CDR3 extends over 21 amino acids. The CDR3 region has the DNA TGTGCCAGCAGTTTATTCCCCCCGCCAGGCGAACTAGCGGGAGAGTTCCACGAGCAGTACTTC. Protein: CASSLFPPPGELAGEFHEQYF.

V and J are TRBV9 and TRBJ1-3; D unclear. The CDR3 has 12 residues. With 2 bases removed from V and 7 bases from J, the gap between germline ends came to 7 bases. In germline, CDR1 is SGDLS, CDR2 YYNGEE. CDR3 bases: TGTGCCAGCAGCGTCGGATCGAACACCATATATTTT. The encoded protein is CASSVGSNTIYF.

The V gene is TRBV20-1, the J gene TRBJ2-3; D remains unclear. The V gene's germline CDR1 is DFQATT and CDR2 SNEGSKA (reference sequence). This CDR3 region has 11 residues. V was trimmed by 6 bases and J by 6 bases, leaving 10 bases between them. The CDR3 bases are TGCAGTGCCCGAGAGCCGGATACGCAGTATTTT. Protein sequence: CSAREPDTQYF.

This CDR3 reads CASSPLAVVGDTQYF. The CDR3 nucleotides read TGTGCCAGCAGCCCCCTAGCGGTTGTAGGGGATACGCAGTATTTT. The chain has TRBV7-6 and TRBJ2-3, with 7 bases aligning to TRBD2. The CDR3 contains 15 residues. Germline V gene data show CDR1 as SGHVS and CDR2 as FNYEAQ. V lost 5 bases, J lost 6 bases, and 11 bases stayed unmatched.

This rearrangement joins TRBV7-8 to TRBJ2-1, with D maybe TRBD2 (6 bases). Deletions cut 0 bases from V and 0 bases from J, with 15 bases between. The CDR3 runs to 18 residues. The germline V gene encodes CDR1 SGHVS and CDR2 FQNEAQ. The CDR3 loop is CASSLAPGAGNSYNEQFF. The CDR3 region has the DNA TGTGCCAGCAGCTTAGCCCCCGGAGCGGGCAACTCCTACAATGAGCAGTTCTTC.

The J gene is TRBJ1-5, the V gene TRBV5-7, with D tentatively TRBD1 (6 bases). TRBV5-7 is an ORF; its function is uncertain. Trimming left V 4 bases short and J 0 bases short, with 17 bases between. This CDR3 is built from 17 residues. The CDR3 DNA reads as TGTGCCAGCAGCGGGAGACAGGACCCGTATAGCAATCAGCCCCAGCATTTT. Translated, it gives CASSGRQDPYSNQPQHF.

The J gene is TRBJ2-7, the V gene TRBV9; 10 nucleotides agree with TRBD1. CDR1 and CDR2 from the germline V gene are SGDLS and YYNGEE. J was trimmed by 3 bases and V by 0 bases; bases with no gene match: 6. The CDR3 length is 16 residues. The CDR3 DNA is TGTGCCAGCAGCGTAGAAAGGGACAGGGGAATCTACGAGCAGTACTTC. Translation gives CASSVERDRGIYEQYF. Drawing the rest from reference TRBV9 and TRBJ2-7, the complete variable domain is DSGVTQTPKHLITATGQRVTLRCSPRSGDLSVYWYQQSLDQGLQFLIQYYNGEERAKGNILERFSAQQFPDLHSELNLSSLELGDSALYFCASSVERDRGIYEQYFGPGTRLTVT.

The chain couples TRBV7-2 to TRBJ2-1; 11 nucleotides agree with TRBD2. Germline V gene lookup returns CDR1 SGHTA and CDR2 FQGNSA. The CDR3 is made up of 17 amino acids. Unmatched junction bases numbered 11, after V lost 1 base and J lost 9 bases. CDR3 sequence reads: CASSLVAFGLAGGEQFF. CDR3 coding DNA: TGTGCCAGCAGCTTAGTCGCCTTTGGACTAGCGGGTGGTGAGCAGTTCTTC.

V and J are TRBV7-8 and TRBJ1-5; TRBD1 aligns across 8 bases. CDR1 is SGHVS and CDR2 is FQNEAQ in the germline V gene. J lost 7 bases, V lost 1 base, and 6 bases had no gene match. The CDR3 has 15 amino acids. The CDR3 bases are TGTGCCAGCAGCTTAGGGACAGGGACGGGGCAGCCCCAGCATTTT. Translating gives CASSLGTGTGQPQHF. The full variable domain, its missing parts supplied by reference TRBV7-8 and TRBJ1-5, is GAGVSQSPRYKVAKRGQDVALRCDPISGHVSLFWYQQALGQGPEFLTYFQNEAQLDKSGLPSDRFFAERPEGSVSTLKIQRTQQEDSAVYLCASSLGTGTGQPQHFGDGTRLSIL.

The chain uses TRBV29-1 and TRBJ2-3; D possibly corresponds to TRBD1 (5 bases). Germline CDR1 and CDR2: SQVTM and ANQGSEA. With 8 bases removed from V and 0 bases from J, the gap between germline ends came to 27 bases. The CDR3 has 18 residues. CDR3 amino acids: CSSEIDIQGTASTDTQYF. Here the CDR3 DNA reads TGCAGCTCAGAGATTGACATCCAGGGTACAGCTAGCACAGATACGCAGTATTTT.

The chain joins TRBV9 to TRBJ2-1; D is perhaps TRBD2 (5 bases). The V end was cut by 7 bases, the J end by 5 bases, with 16 bases between. The germline gives CDR1 SGDLS, CDR2 YYNGEE. This CDR3 has 14 residues. CDR3 protein: CASGTPQRNNEQFF. The CDR3 DNA is TGTGCCAGCGGAACTCCACAGCGGAACAATGAGCAGTTCTTC.

This chain links TRBV7-2 with TRBJ1-5; D unresolved. The germline gives CDR1 SGHTA, CDR2 FQGNSA. CDR3 length: 13 amino acids. The V and J ends lost 4 bases and 4 bases respectively, with 8 bases between them. CDR3 sequence (DNA): TGTGCCAGCAGCTCACATGGTAATCAGCCCCAGCATTTT. Translated, it gives CASSSHGNQPQHF. Full variable domain (missing parts from reference TRBV7-2 and TRBJ1-5): GAGVSQSPSNKVTEKGKDVELRCDPISGHTALYWYRQSLGQGLEFLIYFQGNSAPDKSGLPSDRFSAERTGGSVSTLTIQRTQQEDSAVYLCASSSHGNQPQHFGDGTRLSIL.

In this sample, this clone turned up once. The chain is built from TRBV6-5 and TRBJ1-3; maybe TRBD1 (5 bases). The V and J ends lost 2 bases and 2 bases respectively, with 7 bases between them. Germline lookup yields CDR1 MNHEY and CDR2 SVGAGI. The CDR3 contains 14 residues. CDR3 nucleotide sequence: TGTGCCAGCAGTTACCAGGGTACTGGAAACACCATATATTTT. As protein: CASSYQGTGNTIYF.

CDR3 residues: CAISEESGSTTQYF. CDR3 DNA sequence: TGTGCCATCAGTGAAGAAAGCGGGAGTACTACGCAGTATTTT. This chain links TRBV10-3 with TRBJ2-3, with 8 bases fitting TRBD2. Germline CDR1 ENHRY, CDR2 SYGVKD. V was clipped by 3 bases and J by 8 bases; unmatched bases: 7. The CDR3 has 14 amino acids.

The chain has TRBV7-9 and TRBJ1-4; D remains unclear. The CDR3 totals 15 residues. Germline loops: CDR1 SEHNR, CDR2 FQNEAQ (reference sequence). V was pared by 5 bases and J by 2 bases, with 12 bases between. The CDR3 DNA sequence: TGTGCCAGCAGCCCGTGGACGGATACTAATGAAAAACTGTTTTTT. Its translation: CASSPWTDTNEKLFF. Variable domain in full (rest from reference TRBV7-9 and TRBJ1-4): DTGVSQNPRHKITKRGQNVTFRCDPISEHNRLYWYRQTLGQGPEFLTYFQNEAQLEKSRLLSDRFSAERPKGSFSTLEIQRTEQGDSAMYLCASSPWTDTNEKLFFGSGTQLSVL.

The genes are TRBV28 and TRBJ2-7; 7 positions agree with TRBD1. Germline V gene lookup returns CDR1 MDHEN and CDR2 SYDVKM. The length of the CDR3 is 12 residues. V dropped 7 bases and J dropped 2; count of bases not matched to a gene: 2. The CDR3 spells CASNQGAYEQYF. The CDR3 bases are TGTGCCAGCAATCAGGGGGCCTACGAGCAGTACTTC.